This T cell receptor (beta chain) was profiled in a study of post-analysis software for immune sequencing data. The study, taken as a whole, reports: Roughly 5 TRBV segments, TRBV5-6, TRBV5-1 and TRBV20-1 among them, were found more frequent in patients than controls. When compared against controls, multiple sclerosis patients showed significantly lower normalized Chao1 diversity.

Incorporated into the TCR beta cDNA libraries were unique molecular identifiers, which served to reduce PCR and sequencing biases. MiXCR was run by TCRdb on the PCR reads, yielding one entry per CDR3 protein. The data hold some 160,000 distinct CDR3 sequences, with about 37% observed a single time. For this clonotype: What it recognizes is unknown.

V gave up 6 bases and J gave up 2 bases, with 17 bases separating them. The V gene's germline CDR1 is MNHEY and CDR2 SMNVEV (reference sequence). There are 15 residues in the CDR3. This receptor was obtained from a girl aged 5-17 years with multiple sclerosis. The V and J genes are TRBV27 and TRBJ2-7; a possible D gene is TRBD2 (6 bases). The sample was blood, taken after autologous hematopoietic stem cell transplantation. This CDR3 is CASSLGLASTYEQYF. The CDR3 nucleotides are TGTGCCAGCAGCCTGGGGCTAGCGTCGACCTACGAGCAGTACTTC.